This section outlines one T cell receptor (beta chain) sequence together with its context. Its specificity is not known. The primer mix had 60 Vbeta and 13 Jbeta primers. The repertoire was sequenced with immunoSEQ multiplex PCR; TCRdb's copy has only in-frame clones and lacks some. In the table there are approximately 160,000 clones, 80% of which are singletons. These data originate in a study of cytomegalovirus exposure and HLA in healthy donors. Study in general: In terms of ancestry, the Caucasian-associated cluster contained around four fifths of the roughly 400 genotyped donors. Study-level results: Productive status was seen about 90% or about 30% of the time for most TCR beta V segments in an earlier analysis. TCR beta chains numbering under 200 were designated cytomegalovirus-associated. Using a false discovery rate of 0.05, a later analysis showed that about 16,000 TCR beta sequences were associated with HLA alleles.

This CDR3 region has 14 residues. The junction had 5 bases not matched to a gene; V was cut back by 7 bases and J by 3 bases. Germline CDR1 and CDR2: SGHTA and FQGNSA. This TCR derives from a woman between 45 and 65 years old in good health and CMV-seropositive. J is TRBJ2-5 and V is TRBV7-2; 10 bases match TRBD2. Sequenced input: PBMCs. CDR3 residues: CASKKGLAEETQYF. DNA for the CDR3: TGTGCCAGCAAGAAAGGACTAGCGGAAGAGACCCAGTACTTC. The full variable domain, completed using reference TRBV7-2 and TRBJ2-5, is GAGVSQSPSNKVTEKGKDVELRCDPISGHTALYWYRQSLGQGLEFLIYFQGNSAPDKSGLPSDRFSAERTGGSVSTLTIQRTQQEDSAVYLCASKKGLAEETQYFGPGTRLLVL.